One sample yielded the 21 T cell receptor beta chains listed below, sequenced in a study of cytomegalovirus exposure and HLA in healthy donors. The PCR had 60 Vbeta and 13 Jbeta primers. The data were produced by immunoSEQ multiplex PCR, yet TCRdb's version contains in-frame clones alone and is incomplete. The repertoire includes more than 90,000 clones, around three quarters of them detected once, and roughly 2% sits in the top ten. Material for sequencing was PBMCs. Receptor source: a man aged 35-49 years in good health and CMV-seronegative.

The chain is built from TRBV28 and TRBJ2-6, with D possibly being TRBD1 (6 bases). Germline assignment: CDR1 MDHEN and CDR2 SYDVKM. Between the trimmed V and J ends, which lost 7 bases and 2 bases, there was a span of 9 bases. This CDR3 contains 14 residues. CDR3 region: CASNTGTGANVLTF. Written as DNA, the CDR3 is TGTGCCAGCAACACAGGGACTGGGGCCAACGTCCTGACTTTC.

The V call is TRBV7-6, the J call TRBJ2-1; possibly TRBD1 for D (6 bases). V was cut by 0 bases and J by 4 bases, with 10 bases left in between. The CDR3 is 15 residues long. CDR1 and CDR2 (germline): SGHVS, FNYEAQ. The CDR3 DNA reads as TGTGCCAGCAGCTTAGCGGGACATTCATACAATGAGCAGTTCTTC. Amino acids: CASSLAGHSYNEQFF.

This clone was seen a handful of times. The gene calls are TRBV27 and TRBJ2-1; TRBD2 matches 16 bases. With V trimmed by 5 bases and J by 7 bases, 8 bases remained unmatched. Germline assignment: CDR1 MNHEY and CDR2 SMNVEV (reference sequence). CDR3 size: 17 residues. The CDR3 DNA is TGTGCCAGCAGTCAAGAAGGGACTAGCGGGAGGGAAAATGAGCAGTTCTTC. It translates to CASSQEGTSGRENEQFF.

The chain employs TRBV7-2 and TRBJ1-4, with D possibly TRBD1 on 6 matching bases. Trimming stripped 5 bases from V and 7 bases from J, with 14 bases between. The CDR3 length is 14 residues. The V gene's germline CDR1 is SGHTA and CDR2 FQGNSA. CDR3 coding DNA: TGTGCCAGCAGCCCTACAGGGTTCAGTGAAAAACTGTTTTTT. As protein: CASSPTGFSEKLFF.

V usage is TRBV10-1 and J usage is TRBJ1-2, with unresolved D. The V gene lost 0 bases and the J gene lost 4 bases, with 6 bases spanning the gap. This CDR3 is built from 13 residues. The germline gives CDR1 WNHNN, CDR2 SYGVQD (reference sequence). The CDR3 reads CASSESSGYGYTF. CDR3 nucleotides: TGCGCCAGCAGTGAGTCGTCAGGCTATGGCTACACCTTC.

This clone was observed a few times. In DNA, the CDR3 is TGTGCCTCCGGGACAGAATTGTACGAGCAGTACTTC. Translated, it gives CASGTELYEQYF. This chain connects TRBV25-1 to TRBJ2-7; 7 nucleotides line up with TRBD1. The CDR3 has 12 residues. Germline CDR1 is MGHDK and CDR2 is SYGVNS. Germline trimming cut 11 bases from V and 4 bases from J; bases unmatched to any gene: 8.

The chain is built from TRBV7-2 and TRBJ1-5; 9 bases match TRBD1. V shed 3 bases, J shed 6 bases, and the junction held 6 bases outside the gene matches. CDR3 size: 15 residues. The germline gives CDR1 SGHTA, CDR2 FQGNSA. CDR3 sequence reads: CASSFTGGASQPQHF. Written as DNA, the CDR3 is TGTGCCAGCAGCTTTACAGGGGGCGCGAGTCAGCCCCAGCATTTT.

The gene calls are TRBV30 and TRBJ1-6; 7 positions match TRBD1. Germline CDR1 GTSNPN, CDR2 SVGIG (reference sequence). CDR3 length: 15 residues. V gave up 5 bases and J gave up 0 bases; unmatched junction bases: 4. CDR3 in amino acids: CAWGQVSSYNSPLHF. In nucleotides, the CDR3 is TGTGCCTGGGGACAGGTTTCCTCCTATAATTCACCCCTCCACTTT.

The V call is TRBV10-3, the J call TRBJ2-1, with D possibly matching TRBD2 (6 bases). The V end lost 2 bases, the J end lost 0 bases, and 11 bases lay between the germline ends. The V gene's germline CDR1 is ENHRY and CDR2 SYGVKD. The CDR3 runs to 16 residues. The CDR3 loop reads CAISEKEAGSYNEQFF. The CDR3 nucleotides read TGTGCCATCAGTGAGAAAGAAGCGGGCTCCTACAATGAGCAGTTCTTC.

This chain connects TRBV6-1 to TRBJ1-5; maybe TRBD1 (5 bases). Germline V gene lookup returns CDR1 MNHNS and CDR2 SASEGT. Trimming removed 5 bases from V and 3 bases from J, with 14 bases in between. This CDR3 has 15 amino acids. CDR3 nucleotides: TGTGCCAGCAGTCCTCAAGGGGCGAACAATCAGCCCCAGCATTTT. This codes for CASSPQGANNQPQHF.

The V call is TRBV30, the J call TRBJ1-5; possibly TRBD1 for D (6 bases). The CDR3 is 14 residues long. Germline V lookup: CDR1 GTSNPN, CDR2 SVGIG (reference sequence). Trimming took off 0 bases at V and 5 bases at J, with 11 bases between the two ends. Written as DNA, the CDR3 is TGTGCCTGGAGTGTCCCGGGACAATATCAGCCCCAGCATTTT. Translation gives CAWSVPGQYQPQHF.

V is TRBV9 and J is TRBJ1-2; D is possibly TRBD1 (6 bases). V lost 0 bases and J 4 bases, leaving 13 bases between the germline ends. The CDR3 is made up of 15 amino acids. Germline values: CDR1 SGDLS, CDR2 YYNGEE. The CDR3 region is CASSVVPDSSYGYTF. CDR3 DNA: TGTGCCAGCAGCGTAGTCCCGGACAGCTCCTATGGCTACACCTTC.

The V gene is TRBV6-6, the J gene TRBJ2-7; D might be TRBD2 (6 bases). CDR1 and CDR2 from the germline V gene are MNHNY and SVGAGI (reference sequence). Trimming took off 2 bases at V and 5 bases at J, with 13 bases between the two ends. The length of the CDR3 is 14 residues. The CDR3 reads CASSYVGGSDEQYF. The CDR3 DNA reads TGTGCCAGCAGTTACGTGGGGGGAAGCGACGAGCAGTACTTC.

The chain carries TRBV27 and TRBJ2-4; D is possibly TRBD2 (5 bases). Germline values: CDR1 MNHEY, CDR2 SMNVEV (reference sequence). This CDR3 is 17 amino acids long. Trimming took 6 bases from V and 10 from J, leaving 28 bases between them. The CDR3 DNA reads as TGTGCCAGCAGCCCTTCTACCCCTGTCCTCACTAGGGATATTCAGTACTTC. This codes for CASSPSTPVLTRDIQYF.

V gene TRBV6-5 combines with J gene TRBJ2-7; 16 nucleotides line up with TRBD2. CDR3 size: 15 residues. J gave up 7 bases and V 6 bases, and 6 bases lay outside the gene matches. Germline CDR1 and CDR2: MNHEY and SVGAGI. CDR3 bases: TGTGCCAGCAGACCTCCGGGACTAGCGGGGGGGGAGCAGTACTTC. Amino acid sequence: CASRPPGLAGGEQYF.

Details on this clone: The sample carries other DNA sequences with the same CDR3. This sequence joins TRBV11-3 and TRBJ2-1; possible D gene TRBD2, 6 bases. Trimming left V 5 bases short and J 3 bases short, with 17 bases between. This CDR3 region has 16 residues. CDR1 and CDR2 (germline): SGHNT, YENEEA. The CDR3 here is CASSLAGTSFYNEQFF. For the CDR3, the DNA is TGTGCCAGCAGCCTGGCGGGGACTTCGTTCTACAATGAGCAGTTCTTC.

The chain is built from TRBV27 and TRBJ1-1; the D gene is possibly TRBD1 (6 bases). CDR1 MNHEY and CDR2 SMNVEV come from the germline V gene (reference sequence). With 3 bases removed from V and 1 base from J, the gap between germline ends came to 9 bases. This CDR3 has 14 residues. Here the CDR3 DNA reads TGTGCCAGCAGTTTTGACAGGAAGAACACTGAAGCTTTCTTT. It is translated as CASSFDRKNTEAFF.

In DNA form, the CDR3 reads TGCGCCAGCAGCTGGCCGGGGACAGGGGACGAGCAGTACTTC. Encoded protein: CASSWPGTGDEQYF. V is TRBV5-1 and J is TRBJ2-7; 10 bases map to TRBD1. The CDR3 totals 14 residues. Per germline, CDR1 SGHRS and CDR2 YFSETQ. The V and J ends lost 3 bases and 5 bases, in that order; junction bases with no gene match: 5.

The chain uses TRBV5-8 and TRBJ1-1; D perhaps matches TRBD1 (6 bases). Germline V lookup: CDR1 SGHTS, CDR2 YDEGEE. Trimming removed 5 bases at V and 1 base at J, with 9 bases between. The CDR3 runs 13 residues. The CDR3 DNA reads TGTGCCAGCAGAGCCAGGGGGAACACTGAAGCTTTCTTT. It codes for CASRARGNTEAFF.

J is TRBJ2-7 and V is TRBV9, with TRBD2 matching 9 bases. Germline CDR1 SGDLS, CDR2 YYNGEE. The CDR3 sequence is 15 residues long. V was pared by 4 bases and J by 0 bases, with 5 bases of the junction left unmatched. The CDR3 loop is CASSPSGGSSYEQYF. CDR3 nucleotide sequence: TGTGCCAGCAGCCCCAGCGGGGGGAGCTCCTACGAGCAGTACTTC.

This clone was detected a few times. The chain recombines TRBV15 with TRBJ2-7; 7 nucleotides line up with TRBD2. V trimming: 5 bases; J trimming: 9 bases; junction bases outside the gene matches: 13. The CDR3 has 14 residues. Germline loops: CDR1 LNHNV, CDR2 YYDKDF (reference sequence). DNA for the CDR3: TGTGCCACCAGCGCGACTAGCACCTTGGGGCCGCAGTACTTC. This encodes CATSATSTLGPQYF.